A single sample gave rise to the 2 T cell receptor beta chains below, sequenced in a study of T cells after yellow fever vaccination. TCRdb analysed the 5' RACE reads with MiXCR anew, one entry per CDR3 protein. The repertoire consists of about 260,000 distinct CDR3 sequences, with around 5.2% occurring once and the leading ten covering roughly 3%. This material consisted of CD4+ T cells sorted from PBMCs, taken on the day of the yellow fever booster vaccination. Source of these receptors: a man between 18 and 29 years old who received the YFV17D yellow fever vaccine.

This clonotype was recorded many times. The chain has TRBV5-1 and TRBJ2-5; no firm D call. V was clipped by 0 bases and J by 4 bases, with 7 bases between them. This CDR3 region has 13 residues. Looked up from germline, CDR1 is SGHRS and CDR2 is YFSETQ. CDR3 protein: CASSLVTTETQYF. The CDR3 DNA sequence: TGCGCCAGCAGCTTGGTGACGACAGAGACCCAGTACTTC.

The table lists this clonotype with a few counts. J is TRBJ2-7 and V is TRBV25-1, with a weak D call TRBD1 (6 bases). The CDR3 is 13 residues long. The ends were cut back, 2 bases at V and 3 bases at J, with 8 bases in the middle. CDR1 is MGHDK and CDR2 is SYGVNS in the germline V gene. The CDR3 DNA reads as TGTGCCAGCAGTGAACAACAGGGCTACGAGCAGTACTTC. It yields the protein CASSEQQGYEQYF.